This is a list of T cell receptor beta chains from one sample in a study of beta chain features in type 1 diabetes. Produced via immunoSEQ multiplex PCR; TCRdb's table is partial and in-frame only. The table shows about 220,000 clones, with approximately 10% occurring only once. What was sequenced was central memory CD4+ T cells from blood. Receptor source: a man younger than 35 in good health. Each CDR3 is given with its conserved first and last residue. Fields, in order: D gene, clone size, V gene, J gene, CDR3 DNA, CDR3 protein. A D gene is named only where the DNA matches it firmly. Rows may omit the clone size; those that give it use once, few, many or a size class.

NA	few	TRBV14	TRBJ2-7	TGTGCCAGCAGCCAAGATCCAGATAACTACGAGCAGTACTTC	CASSQDPDNYEQYF
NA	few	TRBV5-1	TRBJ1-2	TGCGCCAGCAGCTCTCGGGGAGGCTATGGCTACACCTTC	CASSSRGGYGYTF
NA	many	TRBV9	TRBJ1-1	TGTGCCAGCAGCGACGGCCCGGACGGGATGCCCGGGGCTTTCTTT	CASSDGPDGMPGAFF
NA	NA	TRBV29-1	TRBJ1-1	TGCAGCGTGGGGTCCGCAGTAAGCCCTGAAGCTTTCTTT	CSVGSAVSPEAFF
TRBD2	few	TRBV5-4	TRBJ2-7	TGTGCCAGCAGGCTAGCGGATTCGTCCGAGCAGTACTTC	CASRLADSSEQYF
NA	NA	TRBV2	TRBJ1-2	TGTGCCAGCAGTGGGGGTGGCTATGGCTACACCTTC	CASSGGGYGYTF
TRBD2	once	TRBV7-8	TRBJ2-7	TGTGCCAGCAGCTTAGTCGGGAGGGGCGAGCAGTACTTC	CASSLVGRGEQYF
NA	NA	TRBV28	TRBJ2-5	TGTGCCAGCAGTTTGCTACGAGAGACCCAGTACTTC	CASSLLRETQYF
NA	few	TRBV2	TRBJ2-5	TGTGCCAGCAGTGAACAACAGAAAGAGACCCAGTACTTC	CASSEQQKETQYF
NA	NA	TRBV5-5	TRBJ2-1	TGTGCCAGCAGCTTGGGACTCTCTAAGAGTAACAATGAGCAGTTCTTC	CASSLGLSKSNNEQFF
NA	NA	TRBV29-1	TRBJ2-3	TGCAGCGCCCTTAGGGGTTTAGACAGCACAGATACGCAGTATTTT	CSALRGLDSTDTQYF
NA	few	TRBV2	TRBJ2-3	TGTGCCAGCAGTCGACAGGGCACAGATACGCAGTATTTT	CASSRQGTDTQYF
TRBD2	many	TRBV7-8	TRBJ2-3	TGTGCCAGCAGCTCCCCCGCCGCTAGCGGGTGGACAGATACGCAGTATTTT	CASSSPAASGWTDTQYF
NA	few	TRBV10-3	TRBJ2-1	TGTGCCATCAGTGATGGGGGTTATGAGCAGTTCTTC	CAISDGGYEQFF
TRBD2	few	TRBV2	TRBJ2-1	TGTGCCGGACGTATTGGACTAGCGGGAGACAATGAGCAGTTCTTC	CAGRIGLAGDNEQFF
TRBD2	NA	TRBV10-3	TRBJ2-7	TGTGCCACCGCCGCAGCGGGAGTTAACGAGCAGTACTTC	CATAAAGVNEQYF
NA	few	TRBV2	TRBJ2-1	TGTGCCAGCAGTGAAGCGAGGGACTACAATGAGCAGTTCTTC	CASSEARDYNEQFF